The 17 T cell receptor beta chains below all came from one sample that was sequenced in a study of cytomegalovirus exposure and HLA in healthy donors. PCR was performed using 60 Vbeta and 13 Jbeta primers. Only in-frame clones appear in the TCRdb table, and some are missing; sequencing was by immunoSEQ multiplex PCR. The profile covers some 180,000 clones, with 82% appearing a single time and approximately 1.4% taken by the ten largest. Sequencing was carried out using PBMCs. All receptors derive from a man aged 40-49 years in good health and CMV-seronegative.

The chain recombines TRBV15 with TRBJ1-1, with 7 bases identical to TRBD1. The CDR3 totals 15 residues. Germline loops: CDR1 LNHNV, CDR2 YYDKDF (reference sequence). The J segment lost 4 bases and the V segment lost 3 bases, leaving 8 bases of the junction unmatched. CDR3 loop: CATSSESTGSTEAFF. CDR3 coding DNA: TGTGCCACCAGCAGCGAATCGACAGGGAGCACTGAAGCTTTCTTT.

This clone came up once. This chain links TRBV5-1 with TRBJ2-7, with 10 positions matching TRBD2. CDR3 length: 15 residues. Germline V CDR1 and CDR2: SGHRS, YFSETQ. Trimming removed 3 bases from V and 1 base from J; junction bases left unmatched: 4. CDR3 in DNA: TGCGCCAGCAGCTCATCGACTAGCGGGTCCTACGAGCAGTACTTC. Protein sequence: CASSSSTSGSYEQYF.

The rearrangement joins TRBV30 to TRBJ2-2; 9 bases are shared with TRBD2. CDR3 size: 15 residues. The V and J ends lost 3 bases and 4 bases, in that order; junction bases with no gene match: 6. Germline CDR1 is GTSNPN and CDR2 is SVGIG (reference sequence). In nucleotides, the CDR3 is TGTGCCTGGAGCGCGGGGGGGCCAGGCACCGGGGAGCTGTTTTTT. Encoded protein: CAWSAGGPGTGELFF.

The J gene is TRBJ1-6, the V gene TRBV6-1, with 7 bases aligning to TRBD1. Germline-derived CDR1 and CDR2 are MNHNS and SASEGT. CDR3 length equals 15 residues. J lost 7 bases, V lost 4 bases, and 7 bases had no gene match. CDR3 residues: CASSGQGSANSPLHF. DNA for the CDR3: TGTGCCAGCAGTGGACAGGGATCGGCCAATTCACCCCTCCACTTT.

This chain connects TRBV7-2 to TRBJ2-2, with a possible D match to TRBD2 (5 bases). Germline CDR1 reads SGHTA; CDR2 reads FQGNSA. The CDR3 contains 15 residues. The V gene lost 5 bases and the J gene lost 0 bases, with 10 bases spanning the gap. The CDR3 DNA sequence: TGTGCCAGCAGCGTAAGCGGCACGAACACCGGGGAGCTGTTTTTT. It codes for CASSVSGTNTGELFF. The variable domain in full, with the rest retrieved from reference TRBV7-2 and TRBJ2-2, is GAGVSQSPSNKVTEKGKDVELRCDPISGHTALYWYRQSLGQGLEFLIYFQGNSAPDKSGLPSDRFSAERTGGSVSTLTIQRTQQEDSAVYLCASSVSGTNTGELFFGEGSRLTVL.

This clone was counted between two and nine times. V usage is TRBV4-1 and J usage is TRBJ2-1; D is perhaps TRBD2 (5 bases). Per germline, CDR1 MGHRA and CDR2 YSYEKL. Trimming removed 4 bases from V and 13 bases from J, with 17 bases in between. This CDR3 spans 13 amino acids. The DNA for the CDR3 is TGCGCCAGCAGCCTCGTGATTCAGGACTCCCAGTTCTTC. This translates into CASSLVIQDSQFF.

The CDR3 here is CASSFATGSRAPQYF. The CDR3 DNA reads as TGCGCCAGCAGTTTTGCGACCGGATCGCGGGCGCCCCAGTACTTC. The chain has TRBV5-1 and TRBJ2-5, with a weak D call TRBD2 (5 bases). V lost 5 bases and J 9 bases, leaving 23 bases between the germline ends. CDR3 size: 15 residues. Germline V gene sequence: CDR1 SGHRS, CDR2 YFSETQ.

This clone was seen only a few times. This chain connects TRBV6-1 to TRBJ2-3; D might be TRBD1 (5 bases). The CDR3 length is 15 residues. Trimming took 2 bases from V and 2 from J, leaving 11 bases between them. CDR1 is MNHNS and CDR2 is SASEGT in the germline V gene. CDR3 sequence reads: CASSEYQGHTDTQYF. The CDR3 coding sequence is TGTGCCAGCAGTGAATATCAGGGTCACACAGATACGCAGTATTTT.

This chain connects TRBV27 to TRBJ2-3, with TRBD2 identical over 7 bases. Germline assignment: CDR1 MNHEY and CDR2 SMNVEV (reference sequence). The CDR3 sequence is 15 residues long. V lost 5 bases to trimming and J lost 3 bases; unmatched junction nucleotides: 8. The CDR3 loop is CASSPGLVVTDTQYF. CDR3 in DNA: TGTGCCAGCAGTCCCGGACTAGTGGTTACAGATACGCAGTATTTT.

In nucleotides, the CDR3 is TGTGCCAGCATTTTGTCAGGGGGCGGGGAAAAACTGTTTTTT. Translated: CASILSGGGEKLFF. The chain combines TRBV2 with TRBJ1-4; 8 nucleotides agree with TRBD1. The trim removed 7 bases at V and 8 bases at J, leaving 9 bases unmatched. CDR1 is SNHLY and CDR2 is FYNNEI in the germline V gene. The CDR3 is 14 residues long.

The gene calls are TRBV5-6 and TRBJ2-7; D uncertain. Trimming removed 2 bases at V and 1 base at J, with 7 bases between. The CDR3 consists of 13 residues. Germline V gene sequence: CDR1 SGHDT, CDR2 YYEEEE. The CDR3 region is CASSFRRSYEQYF. The CDR3 DNA sequence: TGTGCCAGCAGCTTCCGGCGGTCCTACGAGCAGTACTTC.

The chain employs TRBV18 and TRBJ2-7; D is undetermined. Germline V gives CDR1 KGHSH, CDR2 LQKENI. The V end was cut by 3 bases, the J end by 7 bases, with 13 bases between. The CDR3 covers 13 residues. The CDR3 is CASSPSRGWEQYF. The CDR3 DNA follows: TGTGCCAGCTCACCCTCTAGAGGATGGGAGCAGTACTTC. The variable domain in full, with the rest retrieved from reference TRBV18 and TRBJ2-7, is NAGVMQNPRHLVRRRGQEARLRCSPMKGHSHVYWYRQLPEEGLKFMVYLQKENIIDESGMPKERFSAEFPKEGPSILRIQQVVRGDSAAYFCASSPSRGWEQYFGPGTRLTVT.

The rearrangement links TRBV6-5 to TRBJ1-2, with no clear D. The CDR3 is 14 residues long. The germline gives CDR1 MNHEY, CDR2 SVGAGI. V shed 7 bases and J shed 2 bases, with 14 bases lying between them. The CDR3 bases are TGTGCCAGCACCCATACCAGCGGGAACTATGGCTACACCTTC. This codes for CASTHTSGNYGYTF.

V and J are TRBV6-4 and TRBJ2-7; 11 nucleotides agree with TRBD1. The germline V gene encodes CDR1 MRHNA and CDR2 SNTAGT. The J segment lost 7 bases and the V segment lost 7 bases, leaving 12 bases of the junction unmatched. This CDR3 has 15 residues. CDR3 region: CASNGQGASLVEQYF. The CDR3 DNA reads as TGTGCCAGCAACGGACAGGGGGCCTCCCTCGTGGAGCAGTACTTC.

This rearrangement joins TRBV9 to TRBJ2-5; TRBD2 matches 7 bases. Trimming at V came to 0 bases and at J to 4 bases, leaving 3 bases not matched to a gene. There are 14 residues in the CDR3. CDR1 SGDLS and CDR2 YYNGEE come from the germline V gene. The CDR3 here is CASSVGIAGETQYF. In DNA form, the CDR3 reads TGTGCCAGCAGCGTAGGGATAGCGGGAGAGACCCAGTACTTC.

V usage is TRBV5-4 and J usage is TRBJ2-1; TRBD2 aligns across 10 bases. The germline V gene has CDR1 SGHNT and CDR2 YYREEE (reference sequence). This CDR3 contains 15 residues. V shed 3 bases and J 8 bases; nucleotides not matched to a gene: 8. The DNA of the CDR3 is TGTGCCAGCAGCTCCCTAGCGGGAGAAGTTTATGAGCAGTTCTTC. Amino acids: CASSSLAGEVYEQFF.

The chain employs TRBV13 and TRBJ1-4, with TRBD1 matching over 8 bases. The germline CDR1 and CDR2 sequences are PRHDT and FYEKMQ (reference sequence). The CDR3 consists of 14 residues. V shed 5 bases, J shed 8 bases, and the junction held 7 bases outside the gene matches. The CDR3 nucleotides are TGTGCCAGCAGCCAGGGGGCTGGAAAGGAAAAACTGTTTTTT. Its translation: CASSQGAGKEKLFF.